One and the same sample provided the 30 T cell receptor beta chains below, sequenced in a study of T-cell reconstitution after alpha-beta-depleted transplantation in children. Unique molecular identifiers were used to barcode this TCRbeta library. TCRdb reanalysed the PCR reads using MiXCR and keeps one entry per CDR3 protein. The data hold about 340,000 distinct CDR3 sequences, with around 15% observed a single time. Sequenced here: PBMCs, mostly from graft donor cells, sampled 360 days after TCRalphabeta/CD19-depleted stem cell transplant. The origin of the receptors is a male patient between 2 and 10 years old who had a stem cell transplant for acute lymphoblastic leukemia, so the T cells may come from the graft donor.

The V gene is TRBV9, the J gene TRBJ2-1; possible D gene TRBD2, 5 bases. CDR3 size: 18 residues. V was cut by 1 base and J by 0 bases, with 17 bases left in between. The V gene's germline CDR1 is SGDLS and CDR2 YYNGEE. The CDR3 region is CASSVFLGSLSSYNEQFF. CDR3 bases: TGTGCCAGCAGCGTATTTTTGGGGAGTTTGAGCTCCTACAATGAGCAGTTCTTC.

The chain combines TRBV5-1 with TRBJ2-7; 7 nucleotides match TRBD1. The CDR3 is made up of 17 amino acids. Germline V gene data show CDR1 as SGHRS and CDR2 as YFSETQ. The trim removed 4 bases at V and 0 bases at J, leaving 13 bases unmatched. In DNA, the CDR3 is TGCGCCAGCAGCGACCCGGTGCGGACAGGTGACTCCTACGAGCAGTACTTC. Translated: CASSDPVRTGDSYEQYF.

This chain links TRBV5-1 with TRBJ2-7; TRBD2 matches 11 bases. Looked up from germline, CDR1 is SGHRS and CDR2 is YFSETQ. The CDR3 totals 15 residues. V lost 2 bases, J lost 2 bases, and 3 bases stayed unmatched. As DNA, the CDR3 is TGCGCCAGCAGCTTACTTAGCGGGAGGGCCTACGAGCAGTACTTC. Its translation: CASSLLSGRAYEQYF.

This clonotype showed up just a few times. The chain employs TRBV5-1 and TRBJ1-3; D perhaps matches TRBD1 (6 bases). From germline, CDR1 is SGHRS and CDR2 YFSETQ. The CDR3 has 16 residues. V gave up 4 bases and J gave up 4 bases, with 18 bases separating them. The CDR3 nucleotides are TGCGCCAGCAGCCTTTATCCACAGGGATCAGGAAACACCATATATTTT. Encoded protein: CASSLYPQGSGNTIYF.

This clonotype was found a few times. CDR3 protein: CASILGGTGELFF. Here the CDR3 DNA reads TGTGCCAGCATCCTAGGGGGAACCGGGGAGCTGTTTTTT. The V call is TRBV9, the J call TRBJ2-2; a possible D gene is TRBD1 (6 bases). The CDR3 totals 13 residues. The V end lost 6 bases, the J end lost 5 bases, and 11 bases lay between the germline ends. Per the germline V gene, CDR1 is SGDLS and CDR2 is YYNGEE.

This clonotype was seen only a few times. The CDR3 region has the DNA TGTGCCAGCAGTTTAAAGGGGGAGTACTACGAGCAGTACTTC. Translated, it gives CASSLKGEYYEQYF. The genes are TRBV12-3 or TRBV12-4 and TRBJ2-7, with a tentative D call TRBD1 (6 bases). The germline V and J ends were trimmed by 2 bases and 3 bases, with 11 bases remaining between them. CDR3 length equals 14 residues.

This clonotype came up many times. The genes are TRBV27 and TRBJ1-5; D perhaps matches TRBD1 (5 bases). V was trimmed by 5 bases and J by 6 bases, leaving 17 bases between them. The V gene's germline CDR1 is MNHEY and CDR2 SMNVEV (reference sequence). The CDR3 runs to 15 residues. CDR3 loop: CASSPYRQPGQPQHF. The CDR3 DNA follows: TGTGCCAGCAGTCCTTATCGACAGCCAGGTCAGCCCCAGCATTTT.

This chain joins TRBV6-5 and TRBJ2-7; D might be TRBD1 or TRBD2, each matching 5 bases. The CDR3 loop spans 15 amino acids. The germline V gene has CDR1 MNHEY and CDR2 SVGAGI. The germline V and J ends were trimmed by 0 bases and 1 base, with 10 bases remaining between them. The CDR3 sequence: CASSYSGRASYEQYF. CDR3 DNA: TGTGCCAGCAGTTACTCGGGACGGGCTTCCTACGAGCAGTACTTC.

This chain connects TRBV5-1 to TRBJ2-1, with 11 bases aligning to TRBD2. The CDR3 sequence is 18 residues long. The V and J ends lost 3 bases and 5 bases, in that order; junction bases with no gene match: 13. CDR1 is SGHRS, CDR2 YFSETQ, per germline. The CDR3 is CASSSAPQLAGVNNEQFF. Written as DNA, the CDR3 is TGCGCCAGCAGCTCTGCGCCCCAACTAGCGGGAGTCAACAATGAGCAGTTCTTC.

This clonotype occurred a few times. V is TRBV5-6 and J is TRBJ2-2; unclear D gene. The length of the CDR3 is 14 residues. Germline CDR1 and CDR2: SGHDT and YYEEEE. V lost 2 bases, J lost 4 bases, and 9 bases lay in between. The CDR3 sequence: CASSFGSGTGELFF. Here the CDR3 DNA reads TGTGCCAGCAGCTTTGGGTCCGGCACCGGGGAGCTGTTTTTT.

The table lists this clonotype with a few counts. The genes are TRBV2 and TRBJ2-1; D is uncertain. The length of the CDR3 is 17 residues. Germline V gene sequence: CDR1 SNHLY, CDR2 FYNNEI. V was shortened by 2 bases and J by 4 bases, with 18 bases between the two germline ends. The CDR3 sequence is CASSESAGPALYNEQFF. CDR3 coding DNA: TGTGCCAGCAGTGAAAGTGCCGGACCCGCCCTTTACAATGAGCAGTTCTTC.

The chain couples TRBV7-2 to TRBJ2-1, with 8 bases identical to TRBD2. The germline V gene has CDR1 SGHTA and CDR2 FQGNSA. The trim removed 5 bases at V and 12 bases at J, leaving 21 bases unmatched. This CDR3 region has 17 residues. The CDR3 loop is CASSPPSPGTSGWGQFF. In DNA form, the CDR3 reads TGTGCCAGCAGCCCCCCTAGCCCGGGCACTAGCGGTTGGGGGCAGTTCTTC.

The genes are TRBV20-1 and TRBJ2-7; TRBD2 matches 12 bases. Germline V CDR1 and CDR2: DFQATT, SNEGSKA (reference sequence). The junction had 27 bases not matched to a gene; V was cut back by 6 bases and J by 3 bases. CDR3 size: 21 residues. CDR3 in amino acids: CSALPTHRLAGDPFLIYEQYF. Here the CDR3 DNA reads TGCAGTGCGCTCCCAACTCATCGACTAGCGGGAGATCCTTTCCTTATCTACGAGCAGTACTTC.

V usage is TRBV5-1 and J usage is TRBJ2-1; 10 bases align to TRBD2. CDR3 length: 16 residues. With 4 bases clipped from V and 4 bases from J, the junction kept 8 bases outside the gene matches. The V gene's germline CDR1 is SGHRS and CDR2 YFSETQ. The CDR3 DNA is TGCGCCAGCAGCCCGGGACTAGCGCGATTATACAATGAGCAGTTCTTC. It codes for CASSPGLARLYNEQFF.

The V call is TRBV4-2, the J call TRBJ1-1; perhaps TRBD1 as D (6 bases). This CDR3 has 15 residues. V was clipped by 1 base and J by 3 bases, with 12 bases between them. The germline CDR1 and CDR2 sequences are LGHNA and YNFKEQ. The CDR3 loop is CASSQAGGAHTEAFF. The CDR3 nucleotides read TGTGCCAGCAGCCAAGCCGGGGGGGCCCACACTGAAGCTTTCTTT.

The rearrangement uses TRBV12-3 or TRBV12-4 and TRBJ1-5; tentative D call: TRBD1 (6 bases). There are 17 residues in the CDR3. Trimming cost V 5 bases and J 3 bases, with 20 bases left between them. The CDR3 region has the DNA TGTGCCAGCAGTCGAAGACAGGTCCTGAGATTCAATCAGCCCCAGCATTTT. Amino acids: CASSRRQVLRFNQPQHF.

This clonotype was found a few times. The rearrangement joins TRBV4-1 to TRBJ2-3; no clear D. Trimming pared 5 bases from V and 2 bases from J, leaving 8 bases between. CDR1 and CDR2 (germline): MGHRA, YSYEKL. The CDR3 runs 13 residues. The chain's CDR3 is CASSVGFTDTQYF. The CDR3 DNA reads as TGCGCCAGCAGCGTAGGGTTCACAGATACGCAGTATTTT.

This chain links TRBV7-9 with TRBJ2-5; D call uncertain. CDR3 length: 14 residues. Germline assignment: CDR1 SEHNR and CDR2 FQNEAQ (reference sequence). With 4 bases removed from V and 2 bases from J, the gap between germline ends came to 11 bases. The CDR3 bases are TGTGCCAGCAGCTCCCAGACCCCTCAAGAGACCCAGTACTTC. Translation gives CASSSQTPQETQYF.

This clonotype was counted a few times. In nucleotides, the CDR3 is TGCGCCAGCAGCCTGGAATCTAGCGGGAGAGGCGAGCAGTACTTC. Translation gives CASSLESSGRGEQYF. V usage is TRBV4-1 and J usage is TRBJ2-7, with 10 bases aligning to TRBD2. The junction had 9 bases not matched to a gene; V was cut back by 4 bases and J by 6 bases. Germline CDR1 reads MGHRA; CDR2 reads YSYEKL. The CDR3 loop spans 15 amino acids.

The chain combines TRBV5-6 with TRBJ2-7; the D gene is possibly TRBD1 (6 bases). Per germline, CDR1 SGHDT and CDR2 YYEEEE. The CDR3 totals 15 residues. The V and J ends lost 0 bases and 0 bases respectively, with 10 bases between them. The CDR3 DNA follows: TGTGCCAGCAGCTTGGAACAAGGGGGCTCCTACGAGCAGTACTTC. Amino acid sequence: CASSLEQGGSYEQYF.

The V and J genes are TRBV28 and TRBJ1-5, with D hard to call. Germline V gene sequence: CDR1 MDHEN, CDR2 SYDVKM. This CDR3 has 11 amino acids. V lost 5 bases to trimming and J lost 3 bases, with 2 bases between them. CDR3 DNA: TGTGCCAGCAGTCACAATCAGCCCCAGCATTTT. Encoded protein: CASSHNQPQHF.

The chain carries TRBV28 and TRBJ2-4; TRBD1 agrees at 8 bases. V was pared by 6 bases and J by 7 bases, with 11 bases of the junction left unmatched. This CDR3 is 15 amino acids long. Germline CDR1 MDHEN, CDR2 SYDVKM. CDR3 sequence: CASSHRDRPLNIQYF. The CDR3 DNA sequence: TGTGCCAGCAGCCACCGGGACAGGCCTCTGAACATTCAGTACTTC.

This clonotype was detected a few times. The chain employs TRBV7-6 and TRBJ2-7, with D unclear. Germline CDR1 and CDR2: SGHVS and FNYEAQ. CDR3 length: 15 amino acids. Between the trimmed V and J ends, which lost 1 base and 5 bases, there was a span of 15 bases. In nucleotides, the CDR3 is TGTGCCAGCAGCTTAGGTCGGGCGCACTACGACGAGCAGTACTTC. It yields the protein CASSLGRAHYDEQYF.

V gene TRBV20-1 combines with J gene TRBJ2-1, with 8 bases lining up with TRBD2. CDR3 length equals 17 residues. V trimming: 0 bases; J trimming: 2 bases; junction bases outside the gene matches: 9. CDR1 is DFQATT and CDR2 is SNEGSKA in the germline V gene (reference sequence). The CDR3 is CSAREVGSGRAYNEQFF. The CDR3 bases are TGCAGTGCTAGAGAGGTTGGGAGCGGGAGAGCCTACAATGAGCAGTTCTTC.

This chain joins TRBV24-1 and TRBJ2-1, with TRBD1 identical over 11 bases. J lost 5 bases, V lost 2 bases, and 4 bases had no gene match. The CDR3 has 16 amino acids. CDR1 and CDR2 (germline): KGHDR, SFDVKD. CDR3 loop: CATSDWGTGGDNEQFF. In DNA, the CDR3 is TGTGCCACCAGTGATTGGGGGACAGGGGGAGACAATGAGCAGTTCTTC.

The chain links TRBV5-1 to TRBJ2-7; 8 bases agree with TRBD1. CDR3 length equals 17 residues. V was clipped by 0 bases and J by 5 bases; unmatched bases: 13. Germline lookup yields CDR1 SGHRS and CDR2 YFSETQ. The CDR3: CASSLAVFGQGVDEQYF. The DNA of the CDR3 is TGCGCCAGCAGCTTGGCGGTTTTCGGACAGGGAGTTGACGAGCAGTACTTC.

The chain carries TRBV15 and TRBJ1-6; perhaps TRBD1 as D (5 bases). The V gene's germline CDR1 is LNHNV and CDR2 YYDKDF (reference sequence). The CDR3 runs 14 residues. V was pared by 2 bases and J by 5 bases, with 7 bases between. In DNA form, the CDR3 reads TGTGCCACCAGCAGACAGGGACATAATTCACCCCTCCACTTT. Its translation: CATSRQGHNSPLHF.

This clonotype was observed a handful of times. J is TRBJ2-1 and V is TRBV28; TRBD2 might be the D (5 bases). This CDR3 is 16 amino acids long. V gave up 2 bases and J gave up 0 bases, with 11 bases separating them. The germline CDR1 and CDR2 sequences are MDHEN and SYDVKM. In DNA form, the CDR3 reads TGTGCCAGCAGTTTACGCTTTGGGAGCTCCTACAATGAGCAGTTCTTC. Protein sequence: CASSLRFGSSYNEQFF.

The rearrangement uses TRBV12-3 or TRBV12-4 and TRBJ2-1; TRBD2 agrees at 8 bases. CDR3 length equals 17 residues. V lost 2 bases and J lost 3; bases outside the gene matches: 9. The CDR3 DNA reads as TGTGCCAGCAGTTTATTTTCGGTAGCGGGAATCTACAATGAGCAGTTCTTC. This gives the protein CASSLFSVAGIYNEQFF.

The chain is built from TRBV7-9 and TRBJ2-7; possibly TRBD1 or TRBD2 for D (5 bases each). Germline values: CDR1 SEHNR, CDR2 FQNEAQ (reference sequence). This CDR3 is 15 amino acids long. Trimming stripped 2 bases from V and 1 base from J, with 12 bases between. The CDR3 DNA follows: TGTGCCAGCAGCTTAATGGGGACCCCTTCCTACGAGCAGTACTTC. Translation: CASSLMGTPSYEQYF.